These 13 T cell receptor beta chains were sequenced from one sample in a study of CD8 T cells in ankylosing spondylitis. Overall study findings and caveats: Ankylosing spondylitis blood seemed to carry a telltale TCR beta motif made of roughly eight highly homologous variants.

TCRdb reprocessed the 5' RACE reads via MiXCR and lists one record per CDR3 protein. The sample consists of roughly 670,000 distinct CDR3 sequences, 19% of them appearing once. No antigen has been identified for these receptors. Sequenced sample: blood, either unsorted or a sorted T cell fraction (not recorded which). Receptors originate from a male donor with ankylosing spondylitis.

The CDR3 DNA reads TGCAGTGCTAGAGTTGTGGGGAGCAATCAGCCCCAGCATTTT. Residues: CSARVVGSNQPQHF. The chain carries TRBV20-1 and TRBJ1-5; unclear D gene. Germline assignment: CDR1 DFQATT and CDR2 SNEGSKA (reference sequence). V was cut by 1 base and J by 1 base, with 8 bases left in between. There are 14 residues in the CDR3.

This clonotype was observed a few times. The chain joins TRBV5-1 to TRBJ1-1; no definite D call. Per germline, CDR1 SGHRS and CDR2 YFSETQ. CDR3 length equals 13 residues. V lost 3 bases and J 4 bases, leaving 10 bases between the germline ends. The CDR3 reads CASSSNQGTEAFF. CDR3 DNA sequence: TGCGCCAGCAGCTCCAACCAAGGCACTGAAGCTTTCTTT.

The gene calls are TRBV29-1 and TRBJ1-5; no definite D call. CDR1 is SQVTM and CDR2 is ANQGSEA in the germline V gene. Trimming cost V 4 bases and J 4 bases, with 11 bases left between them. This CDR3 has 13 residues. The CDR3 here is CSVVVAANQPQHF. The CDR3 DNA sequence: TGCAGCGTTGTTGTAGCAGCGAATCAGCCCCAGCATTTT.

This clonotype was seen once. The chain joins TRBV6-2 or TRBV6-3 to TRBJ2-3; the D is unclear. CDR3 size: 12 residues. From germline, CDR1 is MNHEY and CDR2 SVGEGT. The V end lost 2 bases, the J end lost 4 bases, and 4 bases lay between the germline ends. The CDR3 DNA reads as TGTGCCAGCAGTTACACACCAGATACGCAGTATTTT. Translation: CASSYTPDTQYF.

V is TRBV20-1 and J is TRBJ2-7, with 7 bases identical to TRBD1. Germline lookup yields CDR1 DFQATT and CDR2 SNEGSKA (reference sequence). V lost 5 bases to trimming and J lost 5 bases; unmatched junction nucleotides: 9. CDR3 size: 13 residues. In DNA, the CDR3 is TGCAGTGCTCATCCGACAGGGTTCCACGAGCAGTACTTC. It translates to CSAHPTGFHEQYF.

The V and J genes are TRBV7-9 and TRBJ1-5, with D uncertain. The CDR3 is 14 amino acids. CDR1 is SEHNR, CDR2 FQNEAQ, per germline (reference sequence). The germline V and J ends were trimmed by 5 bases and 1 base, with 9 bases remaining between them. CDR3 sequence reads: CASSHKDSNQPQHF. CDR3 coding DNA: TGTGCCAGCAGCCACAAGGACAGCAATCAGCCCCAGCATTTT.

In its sample, this clonotype was seen many times. This chain connects TRBV12-3 or TRBV12-4 to TRBJ2-1, with TRBD2 as a possible D gene (6 bases). CDR3 length: 14 amino acids. The ends were cut back, 6 bases at V and 5 bases at J, with 14 bases in the middle. This CDR3 reads CASRHVGEDNEQFF. CDR3 in DNA: TGTGCCAGCAGACATGTGGGGGAGGACAATGAGCAGTTCTTC.

The chain carries TRBV7-9 and TRBJ2-7; unclear D gene. V was pared by 5 bases and J by 4 bases, with 6 bases between. The CDR3 totals 11 residues. CDR1 and CDR2 (germline): SEHNR, FQNEAQ (reference sequence). The CDR3 bases are TGTGCCAGCAGCATAGGGTACGAGCAGTACTTC. Amino acids: CASSIGYEQYF.

This clonotype was detected only a few times. The chain combines TRBV6-1 with TRBJ1-1; D is ambiguous. The CDR3 sequence is 15 residues long. V shed 7 bases and J shed 1 base, with 16 bases lying between them. CDR1 and CDR2 from the germline V gene are MNHNS and SASEGT. The chain's CDR3 is CASTPPAPRNTEAFF. DNA of the CDR3: TGTGCCAGCACCCCGCCGGCCCCTCGGAACACTGAAGCTTTCTTT.

Only a few counts were recorded for this clonotype. The rearrangement joins TRBV28 to TRBJ2-7; TRBD2 matches 10 bases. Trimming at V came to 4 bases and at J to 2 bases, leaving 14 bases not matched to a gene. Germline lookup yields CDR1 MDHEN and CDR2 SYDVKM. This CDR3 is built from 18 residues. CDR3 DNA sequence: TGTGCCAGCAGTTCGCCCACTAGCGGGGAGACAAACCCCTACGAGCAGTACTTC. Protein product: CASSSPTSGETNPYEQYF.

This clonotype was seen more than once but under ten times. The V gene is TRBV20-1, the J gene TRBJ2-1, with D perhaps TRBD2 (5 bases). Per germline, CDR1 DFQATT and CDR2 SNEGSKA (reference sequence). The CDR3 has 12 residues. The V end was cut by 1 base, the J end by 11 bases, with 12 bases between. CDR3 residues: CSARADGEQQFF. CDR3 coding DNA: TGCAGTGCTAGAGCGGACGGGGAACAGCAGTTCTTC.

The V and J genes are TRBV4-2 and TRBJ2-4; D not resolved. There are 16 residues in the CDR3. CDR1 is LGHNA and CDR2 is YNFKEQ in the germline V gene. The ends were cut back, 0 bases at V and 3 bases at J, with 12 bases in the middle. The CDR3 protein is CASSQDLNGFKNIQYF. The CDR3 DNA reads TGTGCCAGCAGCCAAGATCTTAACGGGTTCAAAAACATTCAGTACTTC.

The V and J genes are TRBV6-6 and TRBJ1-2, with D tentatively TRBD1 (5 bases). CDR3 length: 13 residues. Germline V gene lookup returns CDR1 MNHNY and CDR2 SVGAGI (reference sequence). V dropped 2 bases and J dropped 7 bases, with 11 bases sitting between them. The CDR3 sequence: CASSYGEGLGYTF. The CDR3 region has the DNA TGTGCCAGCAGTTACGGAGAGGGGCTTGGCTACACCTTC.